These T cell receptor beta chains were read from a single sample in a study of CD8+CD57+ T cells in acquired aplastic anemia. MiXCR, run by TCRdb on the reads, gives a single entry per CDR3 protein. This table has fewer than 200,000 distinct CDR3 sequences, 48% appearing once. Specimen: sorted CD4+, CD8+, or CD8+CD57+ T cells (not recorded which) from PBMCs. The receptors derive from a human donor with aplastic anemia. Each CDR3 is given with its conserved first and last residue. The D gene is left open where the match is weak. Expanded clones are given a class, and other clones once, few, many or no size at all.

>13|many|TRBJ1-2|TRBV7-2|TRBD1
CASTSQGGYGYTF
TGTGCCAGCACTTCACAGGGGGGCTATGGCTACACCTTC
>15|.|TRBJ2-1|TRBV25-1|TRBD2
CATGLAGDLYNEQFF
TGTGCCACGGGACTAGCGGGGGATCTCTACAATGAGCAGTTCTTC
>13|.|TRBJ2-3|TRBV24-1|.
CAIGDGYTDTQYF
TGTGCCATTGGTGACGGATACACAGATACGCAGTATTTT
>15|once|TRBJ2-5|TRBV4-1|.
CASSQVGSAGQTQYF
TGCGCCAGCAGCCAAGTCGGTAGCGCGGGACAGACCCAGTACTTC
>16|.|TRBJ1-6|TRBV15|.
CATSRASGTGNSPLHF
TGTGCCACCAGCAGAGCGTCCGGGACCGGTAATTCACCCCTCCACTTT
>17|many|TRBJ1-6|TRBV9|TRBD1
CASSTVGDRARGVPLHF
TGTGCCAGCAGCACTGTCGGGGACAGGGCCAGAGGCGTACCCCTCCACTTT
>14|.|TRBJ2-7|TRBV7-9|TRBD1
CATDPGQGSLEQYF
TGTGCCACCGACCCGGGACAGGGAAGCCTCGAGCAGTACTTC
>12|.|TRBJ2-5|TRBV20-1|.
CGGWGGAKTQYF
TGTGGGGGCTGGGGGGGCGCGAAGACCCAGTACTTC
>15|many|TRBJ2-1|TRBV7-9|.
CASSRLRQELDEQFF
TGTGCCAGCAGCCGCCTTAGACAGGAGCTGGATGAGCAGTTCTTC
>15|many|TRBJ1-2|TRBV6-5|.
CASSYSYRDDYGYTF
TGTGCCAGCAGTTACTCGTACAGGGATGACTATGGCTACACCTTC
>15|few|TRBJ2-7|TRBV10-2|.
CASSAGPGAPYEQYF
TGCGCCAGCAGTGCTGGGCCTGGGGCCCCCTACGAGCAGTACTTC
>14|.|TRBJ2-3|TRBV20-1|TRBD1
CSARRGPSTDTQYF
TGCAGTGCCAGAAGGGGGCCGAGCACAGATACGCAGTATTTT
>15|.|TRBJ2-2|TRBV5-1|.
CASSTGTVGTGELFF
TGCGCCAGCAGCACTGGGACCGTGGGAACCGGGGAGCTGTTTTTT
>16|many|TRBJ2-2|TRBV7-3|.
CASSLRAGTNTGELFF
TGTGCCAGCAGCTTAAGGGCTGGGACGAACACCGGGGAGCTGTTTTTT
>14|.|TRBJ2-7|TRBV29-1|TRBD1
CSVEPGTGINEQYF
TGCAGCGTTGAGCCCGGGACAGGGATCAACGAGCAGTACTTC
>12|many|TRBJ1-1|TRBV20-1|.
CSASTIPTEAFF
TGCAGTGCCTCGACAATTCCCACTGAAGCTTTCTTT
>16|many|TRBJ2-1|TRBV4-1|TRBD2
CASSQEAGGLPNEQFF
TGCGCCAGCAGCCAAGAAGCGGGGGGGCTTCCGAATGAGCAGTTCTTC
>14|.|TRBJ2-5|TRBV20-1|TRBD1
CSAGRGQGAETQYF
TGCAGTGCTGGGCGGGGACAGGGGGCCGAGACCCAGTACTTC
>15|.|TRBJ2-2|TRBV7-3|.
CASSPQRLGTGELFF
TGTGCCAGCAGCCCCCAGAGGTTGGGCACCGGGGAGCTGTTTTTT
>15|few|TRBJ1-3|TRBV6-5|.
CASSYGARRGNTIYF
TGTGCCAGCAGTTACGGGGCTCGGAGGGGAAACACCATATATTTT
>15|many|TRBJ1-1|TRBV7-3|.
CASSISGQPNTEAFF
TGTGCCAGCAGCATATCGGGACAACCGAACACTGAAGCTTTCTTT
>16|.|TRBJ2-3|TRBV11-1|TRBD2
CASSLVTGGVADTQYF
TGTGCCAGCAGCTTAGTCACGGGGGGTGTAGCAGATACGCAGTATTTT
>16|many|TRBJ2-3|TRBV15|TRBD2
CATSISAGVTTDTQYF
TGTGCCACCAGCATAAGCGCGGGGGTAACCACAGATACGCAGTATTTT
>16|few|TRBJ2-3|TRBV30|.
CAWTYPRGRSTDTQYF
TGTGCCTGGACCTACCCACGAGGGAGAAGCACAGATACGCAGTATTTT
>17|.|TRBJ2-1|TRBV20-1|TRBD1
CSAGAGTGGIVVNEQFF
TGCAGTGCTGGGGCCGGGACAGGGGGCATTGTGGTCAATGAGCAGTTCTTC
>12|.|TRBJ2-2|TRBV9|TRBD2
CASSGGDGELFF
TGTGCCAGCAGTGGGGGGGACGGGGAGCTGTTTTTT
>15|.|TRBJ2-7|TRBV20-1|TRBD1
CSAATQGVDSYEQYF
TGCAGTGCTGCCACTCAGGGGGTGGACTCCTACGAGCAGTACTTC
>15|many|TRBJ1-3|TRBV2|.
CASSVGSGSGNTIYF
TGTGCCAGCAGTGTTGGGTCAGGATCTGGAAACACCATATATTTT
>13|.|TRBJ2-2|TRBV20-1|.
CSARDVDRGELFF
TGCAGTGCTAGAGATGTAGATCGAGGGGAGCTGTTTTTT
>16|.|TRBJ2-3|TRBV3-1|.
CASSHSSRGDTDTQYF
TGTGCCAGCAGCCACAGCTCGCGGGGAGACACAGATACGCAGTATTTT
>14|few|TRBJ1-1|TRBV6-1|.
CASKTGLMNTEAFF
TGTGCCAGCAAGACCGGGTTAATGAACACTGAAGCTTTCTTT
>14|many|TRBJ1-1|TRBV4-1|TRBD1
CASSRSGTVLEAFF
TGCGCCAGCAGCCGATCCGGGACAGTCCTTGAAGCTTTCTTT
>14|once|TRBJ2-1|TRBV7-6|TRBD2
CATASGGANNEQFF
TGTGCCACCGCTAGCGGGGGGGCAAACAATGAGCAGTTCTTC
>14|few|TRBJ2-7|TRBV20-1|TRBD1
CSAPPGTGVSEQYF
TGCAGTGCTCCCCCCGGGACAGGGGTTAGCGAGCAGTACTTC
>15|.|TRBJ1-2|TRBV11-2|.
CASSLGRPGEYGYTF
TGTGCCAGCAGCTTAGGACGGCCTGGGGAGTATGGCTACACCTTC
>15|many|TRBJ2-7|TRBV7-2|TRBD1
CASSTYQGVSYEQYF
TGTGCCAGCAGCACGTACCAGGGGGTCTCCTACGAGCAGTACTTC
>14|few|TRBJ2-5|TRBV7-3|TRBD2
CASSRLAGQETQYF
TGTGCCAGCAGTCGACTAGCGGGGCAAGAGACCCAGTACTTC
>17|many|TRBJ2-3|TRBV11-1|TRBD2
CASSLSGTSGRGNTQYF
TGTGCCAGCAGCTTAAGCGGGACTAGCGGCCGGGGGAATACGCAGTATTTT
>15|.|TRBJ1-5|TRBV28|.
CASSSPSGAGQPQHF
TGTGCCAGCAGTTCCCCCTCAGGGGCAGGTCAGCCCCAGCATTTT
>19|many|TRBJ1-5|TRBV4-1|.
CASSQKPLGVGSVNQPQHF
TGCGCCAGCAGCCAAAAACCCCTGGGGGTGGGGTCCGTCAATCAGCCCCAGCATTTT
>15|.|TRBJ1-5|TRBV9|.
CASSVGGGQEEPQHF
TGTGCCAGCAGCGTTGGGGGTGGGCAGGAGGAGCCCCAGCATTTT
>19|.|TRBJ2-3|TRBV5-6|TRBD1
CASSSAIFIRQGLPDTQYF
TGTGCCAGCAGCAGCGCCATATTCATCAGACAGGGTCTTCCAGATACGCAGTATTTT
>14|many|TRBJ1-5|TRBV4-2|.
CASSQDGTNQPQHF
TGTGCCAGCAGCCAAGACGGGACCAATCAGCCCCAGCATTTT
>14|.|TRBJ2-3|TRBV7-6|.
CASSSRTLTDTQYF
TGTGCCAGCAGCTCCCGAACCCTAACAGATACGCAGTATTTT
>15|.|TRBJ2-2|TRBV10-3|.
CAINWWVTNTGELFF
TGTGCCATCAATTGGTGGGTCACCAACACCGGGGAGCTGTTTTTT